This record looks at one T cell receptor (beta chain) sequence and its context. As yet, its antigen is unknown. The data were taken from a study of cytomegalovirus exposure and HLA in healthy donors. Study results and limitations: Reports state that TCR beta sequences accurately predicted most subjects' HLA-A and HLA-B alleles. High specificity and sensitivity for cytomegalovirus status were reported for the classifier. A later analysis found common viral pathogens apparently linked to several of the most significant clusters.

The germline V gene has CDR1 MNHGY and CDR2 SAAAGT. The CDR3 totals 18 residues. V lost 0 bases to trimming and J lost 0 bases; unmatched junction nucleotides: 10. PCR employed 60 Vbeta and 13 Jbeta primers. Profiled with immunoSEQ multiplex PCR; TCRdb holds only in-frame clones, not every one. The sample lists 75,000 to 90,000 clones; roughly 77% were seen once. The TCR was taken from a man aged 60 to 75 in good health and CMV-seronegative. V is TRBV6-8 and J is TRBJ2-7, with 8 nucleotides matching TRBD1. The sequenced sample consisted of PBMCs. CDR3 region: CASSYSRNGDRSSYEQYF. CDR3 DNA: TGTGCCAGCAGTTACTCGAGAAATGGGGACAGGAGCTCCTACGAGCAGTACTTC.